This T cell receptor (beta chain) was retrieved from a study of identical twins. From the 5' RACE reads, TCRdb called clonotypes with MiXCR, one entry per CDR3 protein. The data contain about 790,000 distinct CDR3 sequences, about 20% of them singletons. These records were also assigned to another study, of T cells expressing NK-cell markers.

This receptor was identified in a woman between 18 and 29 years old in good health. Sequences were obtained from PBMCs.

The CDR3 DNA is TGTGCCACCGCTAGCGGGGGATCCTACAATGAGCAGTTCTTC. It is translated as CATASGGSYNEQFF. V and J are TRBV24-1 and TRBJ2-1; 10 bases align to TRBD2. Per germline, CDR1 KGHDR and CDR2 SFDVKD. The CDR3 spans 14 residues. V dropped 9 bases and J dropped 1; count of bases not matched to a gene: 2.